The 7 T cell receptor beta chains listed next were all sequenced from one sample in a study of blood T cell repertoires in COVID-19. Clones were read by immunoSEQ multiplex PCR, and TCRdb kept only the in-frame ones, dropping some. This sample yields more than 250,000 clones, of which around nine tenths are seen a single time; 2.6% belongs to the top ten. Sequencing was carried out using PBMCs or T cells enriched from blood (not recorded which). The receptor source for this set is a woman in her late teens or twenties who had recovered from COVID-19.

The V and J genes are TRBV30 and TRBJ2-1; no reliable D call. The length of the CDR3 is 14 residues. From germline, CDR1 is GTSNPN and CDR2 SVGIG (reference sequence). Trimming stripped 2 bases from V and 4 bases from J, with 12 bases between. CDR3 amino acids: CAWSTTFQYNEQFF. CDR3 coding DNA: TGTGCCTGGAGTACAACCTTCCAGTACAATGAGCAGTTCTTC.

DNA for the CDR3: TGCAGCGGACAGGAGCATTACGGTGAGCAGTTCTTC. Encoded protein: CSGQEHYGEQFF. The chain is built from TRBV29-1 and TRBJ2-1, with a weak D call TRBD1 (6 bases). Trimming removed 7 bases from V and 9 bases from J, with 16 bases in between. This CDR3 spans 12 amino acids. Looked up from germline, CDR1 is SQVTM and CDR2 is ANQGSEA.

The V call is TRBV25-1, the J call TRBJ2-3; 13 bases fit TRBD2. The junction had 3 bases not matched to a gene; V was cut back by 8 bases and J by 4 bases. From germline, CDR1 is MGHDK and CDR2 SYGVNS. The CDR3 totals 14 residues. The CDR3: CASQLAGGADTQYF. The CDR3 coding sequence is TGTGCCAGCCAACTAGCGGGAGGGGCAGATACGCAGTATTTT.

This chain links TRBV2 with TRBJ2-5; D is ambiguous. Per germline, CDR1 SNHLY and CDR2 FYNNEI. This CDR3 region has 13 residues. V was trimmed by 4 bases and J by 5 bases, leaving 11 bases between them. As DNA, the CDR3 is TGTGCCAGCAGTGGGGCCACCTGGGAGACCCAGTACTTC. It yields the protein CASSGATWETQYF. Drawing the rest from reference TRBV2 and TRBJ2-5, the complete variable domain is EPEVTQTPSHQVTQMGQEVILRCVPISNHLYFYWYRQILGQKVEFLVSFYNNEISEKSEIFDDQFSVERPDGSNFTLKIRSTKLEDSAMYFCASSGATWETQYFGPGTRLLVL.

The rearrangement links TRBV6-2 or TRBV6-3 to TRBJ2-7; 9 positions match TRBD1. This CDR3 is built from 15 residues. Looked up from germline, CDR1 is MNHEY and CDR2 is SVGEGT. The V gene end was trimmed by 6 bases and the J gene end by 3 bases; junction bases not matched to a gene: 9. For the CDR3, the DNA is TGTGCCAGCAGCCTCGCCGGGACAGGGTTCTACGAGCAGTACTTC. This gives the protein CASSLAGTGFYEQYF.

V is TRBV11-3 and J is TRBJ2-5; D remains unclear. V shed 0 bases and J shed 5 bases, with 13 bases lying between them. The CDR3 is made up of 15 amino acids. Germline-derived CDR1 and CDR2 are SGHNT and YENEEA. CDR3 sequence (DNA): TGTGCCAGCAGCTTAGATGGCGGCCTCGGGGAGACCCAGTACTTC. Protein product: CASSLDGGLGETQYF. Full variable domain (missing parts from reference TRBV11-3 and TRBJ2-5): EAGVVQSPRYKIIEKKQPVAFWCNPISGHNTLYWYLQNLGQGPELLIRYENEEAVDDSQLPKDRFSAERLKGVDSTLKIQPAELGDSAVYLCASSLDGGLGETQYFGPGTRLLVL.

The V gene is TRBV7-2, the J gene TRBJ2-6; 8 nucleotides align to TRBD1. The CDR3 length is 18 residues. From germline, CDR1 is SGHTA and CDR2 FQGNSA. The ends lost 4 bases at V and 7 bases at J; junction bases unmatched: 15. The CDR3 loop reads CASSSDISAGGAANVLTF. DNA of the CDR3: TGTGCCAGCAGCTCAGATATATCGGCAGGGGGCGCAGCCAACGTCCTGACTTTC.